This T cell receptor beta chain was observed in a study of cytomegalovirus exposure and HLA in healthy donors. This clone turned up a few times. As for the donors, each was a healthy bone marrow donor. PCR involved 60 Vbeta and 13 Jbeta primers. Method: immunoSEQ multiplex PCR; TCRdb's copy keeps in-frame clones and lacks some. The table shows roughly 140,000 clones, with about 80% occurring only once. Trimming at V came to 2 bases and at J to 3 bases, leaving 4 bases not matched to a gene. This CDR3 is 14 amino acids long. Germline CDR1 MNHEY, CDR2 SVGAGI. The clonotype originates from a man between 40 and 49 years old in good health and CMV-seronegative. The chain uses TRBV6-5 and TRBJ2-7; 7 positions match TRBD1. The sequenced sample consisted of PBMCs. The CDR3 DNA sequence: TGTGCCAGCAGTTACCGACAGGGCGGCTACGAGCAGTACTTC. This sequence encodes CASSYRQGGYEQYF.